A single sample is the source of the 29 T cell receptor beta chains below, sequenced in a study of Tregs in tolerant kidney transplant recipients. Method: immunoSEQ multiplex PCR; TCRdb's copy keeps in-frame clones and lacks some. The data show around 19,000 clones, with roughly 80% seen just once and 2% to 3% held by the top ten. The sample taken for sequencing was Tregs from blood. The receptors shown here come from a human donor in good health.

This clone appeared a single time. The V gene is TRBV7-9, the J gene TRBJ2-3, with TRBD2 matching 11 bases. V was pared by 1 base and J by 5 bases, with 5 bases of the junction left unmatched. The CDR3 spans 16 residues. Looked up from germline, CDR1 is SEHNR and CDR2 is FQNEAQ (reference sequence). DNA for the CDR3: TGTGCCAGCAGCTTAGATTGGCTAGCGGGGGGAGATACGCAGTATTTT. Amino acids: CASSLDWLAGGDTQYF.

J is TRBJ1-5 and V is TRBV7-9; D remains ambiguous. Germline CDR1 and CDR2: SEHNR and FQNEAQ (reference sequence). The CDR3 contains 12 residues. V was clipped by 5 bases and J by 4 bases, with 6 bases between them. CDR3 residues: CASSSGNQPQHF. DNA for the CDR3: TGTGCCAGCAGCAGCGGGAATCAGCCCCAGCATTTT.

The J gene is TRBJ1-4, the V gene TRBV7-9; 8 nucleotides agree with TRBD1. Germline V gene sequence: CDR1 SEHNR, CDR2 FQNEAQ (reference sequence). The CDR3 is 15 amino acids. V lost 5 bases and J lost 5; bases outside the gene matches: 7. Here the CDR3 reads CASSPWDRRNEKLFF. CDR3 DNA: TGTGCCAGCAGCCCCTGGGACAGGCGGAATGAAAAACTGTTTTTT. The full variable domain, its missing parts supplied by reference TRBV7-9 and TRBJ1-4, is DTGVSQNPRHKITKRGQNVTFRCDPISEHNRLYWYRQTLGQGPEFLTYFQNEAQLEKSRLLSDRFSAERPKGSFSTLEIQRTEQGDSAMYLCASSPWDRRNEKLFFGSGTQLSVL.

This clone is a singleton in its sample. The chain carries TRBV4-3 and TRBJ2-5; 8 bases align to TRBD1. J lost 5 bases, V lost 1 base, and 0 bases had no gene match. This CDR3 is 13 amino acids long. Germline values: CDR1 LGHNA, CDR2 YSLEER. CDR3 nucleotides: TGCGCCAGCAGCCAAGGGACAGGGGAGACCCAGTACTTC. Its protein is CASSQGTGETQYF.

This clone is medium-sized by share. The genes are TRBV7-9 and TRBJ1-1; no firm D call. Per germline, CDR1 SEHNR and CDR2 FQNEAQ (reference sequence). The CDR3 loop spans 12 amino acids. Trimming stripped 5 bases from V and 4 bases from J, with 8 bases between. In DNA form, the CDR3 reads TGTGCCAGCAGCCCTACATTCACTGAAGCTTTCTTT. It is translated as CASSPTFTEAFF.

The chain links TRBV2 to TRBJ2-7; a weak D match, TRBD2 (6 bases). Trimming cost V 6 bases and J 2 bases, with 17 bases left between them. In germline, CDR1 is SNHLY, CDR2 FYNNEI. This CDR3 is 15 amino acids long. In nucleotides, the CDR3 is TGTGCCAGCAGCGGGACTCTACAATACACCTACGAGCAGTACTTC. It is translated as CASSGTLQYTYEQYF. Complete variable domain (other parts from reference TRBV2 and TRBJ2-7): EPEVTQTPSHQVTQMGQEVILRCVPISNHLYFYWYRQILGQKVEFLVSFYNNEISEKSEIFDDQFSVERPDGSNFTLKIRSTKLEDSAMYFCASSGTLQYTYEQYFGPGTRLTVT.

J is TRBJ2-1 and V is TRBV19; 9 nucleotides line up with TRBD2. With V trimmed by 4 bases and J by 8 bases, 12 bases remained unmatched. CDR1 is LNHDA, CDR2 SQIVND, per germline (reference sequence). This CDR3 region has 16 residues. CDR3 sequence (DNA): TGTGCCAGTAGTAGGGCTAGCGGGAACGTTTTCGATGAGCAGTTCTTC. Its translation: CASSRASGNVFDEQFF.

The chain carries TRBV2 and TRBJ1-5; D is perhaps TRBD1 (5 bases). The germline V gene has CDR1 SNHLY and CDR2 FYNNEI. This CDR3 spans 15 amino acids. Trimming took 7 bases from V and 1 from J, leaving 14 bases between them. The CDR3 DNA reads as TGTGCCAGCAATTCCTTGGGGGGGAGCAATCAGCCCCAGCATTTT. This translates into CASNSLGGSNQPQHF. The full variable domain, in which reference TRBV2 and TRBJ1-5 provide the parts outside the CDR3, is EPEVTQTPSHQVTQMGQEVILRCVPISNHLYFYWYRQILGQKVEFLVSFYNNEISEKSEIFDDQFSVERPDGSNFTLKIRSTKLEDSAMYFCASNSLGGSNQPQHFGDGTRLSIL.

The genes are TRBV2 and TRBJ1-2, with D perhaps TRBD1 (6 bases). CDR1 is SNHLY, CDR2 FYNNEI, per germline. The CDR3 is 13 residues long. V was trimmed by 3 bases and J by 4 bases, leaving 9 bases between them. The DNA of the CDR3 is TGTGCCAGCAGTGAGGGACACGGCTATGGCTACACCTTC. Amino acids: CASSEGHGYGYTF.

This sequence joins TRBV5-1 and TRBJ2-2; TRBD2 matches 9 bases. Germline V gene sequence: CDR1 SGHRS, CDR2 YFSETQ. This CDR3 has 16 residues. V was clipped by 4 bases and J by 4 bases; unmatched bases: 8. CDR3 protein: CASSPVVAGATGELFF. The CDR3 nucleotides read TGCGCCAGCAGCCCTGTGGTAGCGGGGGCCACCGGGGAGCTGTTTTTT. The full variable domain, rest sourced from reference TRBV5-1 and TRBJ2-2, is KAGVTQTPRYLIKTRGQQVTLSCSPISGHRSVSWYQQTPGQGLQFLFEYFSETQRNKGNFPGRFSGRQFSNSRSEMNVSTLELGDSALYLCASSPVVAGATGELFFGEGSRLTVL.

V usage is TRBV7-9 and J usage is TRBJ1-1; D is unclear. Trimming shortened V by 5 bases and J by 0 bases, and 13 bases separated the two germline ends. This CDR3 comprises 15 residues. CDR1 and CDR2 from the germline V gene are SEHNR and FQNEAQ (reference sequence). The chain's CDR3 is CASSLSGPMNTEAFF. CDR3 DNA sequence: TGTGCCAGCAGCCTCTCTGGGCCGATGAACACTGAAGCTTTCTTT.

This clone was seen more than once but under ten times. The genes are TRBV30 and TRBJ2-7, with 7 bases matching TRBD2. Trimming at V came to 5 bases and at J to 5 bases, leaving 9 bases not matched to a gene. From germline, CDR1 is GTSNPN and CDR2 SVGIG (reference sequence). The CDR3 spans 13 residues. For the CDR3, the DNA is TGTGCCTGGCGGGAGACTAGCCCCCACGAGCAGTACTTC. Its protein product is CAWRETSPHEQYF. The full variable domain, in which reference TRBV30 and TRBJ2-7 provide the parts outside the CDR3, is SQTIHQWPATLVQPVGSPLSLECTVEGTSNPNLYWYRQAAGRGLQLLFYSVGIGQISSEVPQNLSASRPQDRQFILSSKKLLLSDSGFYLCAWRETSPHEQYFGPGTRLTVT.

This chain joins TRBV21-1 and TRBJ2-7; the listed D gene, TRBD2, was not tested against the DNA. TRBV21-1 is noted as a pseudogene. The CDR3 length is 16 residues. As DNA, the CDR3 is TGTGCCAGCAGCTCCCCTGGGACTTTGATTACCTACGAGCAGTACTTC. The encoded protein is CASSSPGTLITYEQYF.

The chain recombines TRBV5-1 with TRBJ2-3, with D perhaps TRBD2 (6 bases). CDR3 length: 15 residues. Trimming removed 7 bases from V and 3 bases from J, with 18 bases in between. Germline CDR1 and CDR2: SGHRS and YFSETQ. The CDR3 nucleotides read TGCGCCAGCCGGGAACTAGCTCTTGGAACAGATACGCAGTATTTT. Protein: CASRELALGTDTQYF.

This clone rates as medium-sized. The chain recombines TRBV4-3 with TRBJ2-6, with a tentative D call TRBD2 (6 bases). The germline V gene encodes CDR1 LGHNA and CDR2 YSLEER. This CDR3 contains 19 residues. The ends were cut back, 3 bases at V and 2 bases at J, with 20 bases in the middle. The CDR3 DNA sequence: TGCGCCAGCAGCCAGACATCTATGGGGGGTGGGACTGGGGCCAACGTCCTGACTTTC. Its protein is CASSQTSMGGGTGANVLTF.

The V call is TRBV10-3, the J call TRBJ2-5; TRBD2 aligns across 13 bases. Per the germline V gene, CDR1 is ENHRY and CDR2 is SYGVKD. The CDR3 runs 18 residues. Germline trimming cut 5 bases from V and 5 bases from J; bases unmatched to any gene: 14. The CDR3: CAISPGLAGTGFGETQYF. The CDR3 DNA sequence: TGTGCCATCAGTCCGGGACTAGCGGGGACCGGTTTTGGGGAGACCCAGTACTTC.

The chain employs TRBV6-1 and TRBJ2-5; D is perhaps TRBD1 (5 bases). The germline V gene has CDR1 MNHNS and CDR2 SASEGT. Trimming took 6 bases from V and 3 from J, leaving 11 bases between them. The length of the CDR3 is 13 residues. CDR3 DNA: TGTGCCAGCAGGAACGACAGAAAAGAGACCCAGTACTTC. Translation: CASRNDRKETQYF.

The chain is built from TRBV9 and TRBJ2-2, with D perhaps matching TRBD1 (6 bases). V lost 0 bases, J lost 0 bases, and 12 bases lay in between. Germline CDR1 and CDR2: SGDLS and YYNGEE. This CDR3 contains 17 residues. CDR3 sequence reads: CASSVEGHITNTGELFF. The CDR3 region has the DNA TGTGCCAGCAGCGTAGAGGGACACATAACGAACACCGGGGAGCTGTTTTTT.

This chain joins TRBV7-8 and TRBJ2-7, with D perhaps TRBD1 (5 bases). Germline loops: CDR1 SGHVS, CDR2 FQNEAQ. V was shortened by 5 bases and J by 0 bases, with 20 bases between the two germline ends. This CDR3 is 17 amino acids long. Written as DNA, the CDR3 is TGTGCCAGCAGCACACACAAAGGGGTACGAAACTCCTACGAGCAGTACTTC. The encoded protein is CASSTHKGVRNSYEQYF.

The chain couples TRBV7-6 to TRBJ2-7, with TRBD1 matching over 8 bases. Germline V lookup: CDR1 SGHVS, CDR2 FNYEAQ. Unmatched junction bases numbered 13, after V lost 5 bases and J lost 4 bases. This CDR3 has 16 residues. The CDR3 nucleotides read TGTGCCAGCAGCGCCCCCGCCGGGACAGGAGGATACGAGCAGTACTTC. Protein: CASSAPAGTGGYEQYF.

This CDR3 is CASEDFTEAFF. The CDR3 DNA reads as TGTGCCAGCGAGGACTTCACTGAAGCTTTCTTT. This chain joins TRBV25-1 and TRBJ1-1, with unresolved D. Germline V gene data show CDR1 as MGHDK and CDR2 as SYGVNS. The CDR3 contains 11 residues. Deletions cut 8 bases from V and 4 bases from J, with 8 bases between.

The chain couples TRBV5-4 to TRBJ2-7, with D maybe TRBD1 (6 bases). The CDR3 runs to 14 residues. From germline, CDR1 is SGHNT and CDR2 YYREEE (reference sequence). V lost 1 base and J 6 bases, leaving 14 bases between the germline ends. The DNA for the CDR3 is TGTGCCAGCAGCTTGCACAGGGCGGCCGGCGAGCAGTACTTC. Translated, it gives CASSLHRAAGEQYF.

This clone was detected only a few times. The genes are TRBV19 and TRBJ2-2; D gene uncertain. Trimming shortened V by 9 bases and J by 1 base, and 15 bases separated the two germline ends. This CDR3 region has 15 residues. CDR1 and CDR2 from the germline V gene are LNHDA and SQIVND (reference sequence). CDR3 residues: CASSPLLGNTGELFF. The CDR3 DNA reads as TGTGCCAGCTCCCCTCTTTTGGGGAACACCGGGGAGCTGTTTTTT.

This chain links TRBV6-5 with TRBJ1-3; D not certain. The CDR3 totals 13 residues. The V end lost 2 bases, the J end lost 4 bases, and 6 bases lay between the germline ends. Germline assignment: CDR1 MNHEY and CDR2 SVGAGI. The CDR3 region is CASSYLRGNTIYF. The CDR3 DNA sequence: TGTGCCAGCAGTTACCTCAGGGGAAACACCATATATTTT.

This chain joins TRBV4-1 and TRBJ1-4; tentatively, D is TRBD1 (5 bases). The germline V gene encodes CDR1 MGHRA and CDR2 YSYEKL. This CDR3 has 17 residues. V was pared by 1 base and J by 8 bases, with 20 bases between. The CDR3 loop reads CASSQVNMGLLGEKLFF. CDR3 DNA sequence: TGCGCCAGCAGCCAAGTTAACATGGGACTCCTGGGAGAAAAACTGTTTTTT.

V gene TRBV27 combines with J gene TRBJ2-5; 7 bases are shared with TRBD2. CDR1 and CDR2 (germline): MNHEY, SMNVEV (reference sequence). The CDR3 length is 15 residues. Trimming cost V 6 bases and J 5 bases; bases outside gene matches: 12. The CDR3 DNA sequence: TGTGCCAGCAGCTCCCGGGGGAGGGTCCGGGAGACCCAGTACTTC. It codes for CASSSRGRVRETQYF.

This clone has a handful of counts. The V gene is TRBV6-1, the J gene TRBJ2-7; 7 bases agree with TRBD1. This CDR3 comprises 13 residues. Per the germline V gene, CDR1 is MNHNS and CDR2 is SASEGT. Trimming took 7 bases from V and 2 from J; bases not matched to a gene: 5. CDR3 loop: CASIRDSTYEQYF. Written as DNA, the CDR3 is TGTGCCAGCATCCGGGACAGCACCTACGAGCAGTACTTC.

The chain joins TRBV19 to TRBJ2-2, with a possible D match to TRBD2 (6 bases). The CDR3 length is 13 residues. The germline gives CDR1 LNHDA, CDR2 SQIVND (reference sequence). The V end was cut by 6 bases, the J end by 9 bases, with 14 bases between. The CDR3 protein is CASSPSGGRELFF. The CDR3 nucleotides read TGTGCCAGTAGCCCCTCCGGGGGTAGGGAGCTGTTTTTT.

The gene calls are TRBV18 and TRBJ1-2; D unclear. The CDR3 is 12 amino acids. CDR1 and CDR2 (germline): KGHSH, LQKENI. Trimming removed 2 bases from V and 5 bases from J, with 6 bases in between. The CDR3 reads CASSPETYGYTF. CDR3 nucleotides: TGTGCCAGCTCACCAGAGACATATGGCTACACCTTC.